This is a list of T cell receptor beta chains from one sample in a study of shared clonotypes between healthy human individuals. The method was immunoSEQ multiplex PCR; TCRdb's version includes in-frame clones alone and lacks a portion of them. This repertoire shows about 2.1 million clones, 85% to 95% found once; its top ten account for 1.7%. Sample: naive CD8+ T cells from PBMCs. These receptors were collected from a man younger than 35 in good health. Some clones in this sample may be carry-over from other donors' samples. The CDR3 runs from the conserved cysteine through the conserved F or W. D genes are given only for firm matches. Size values are once, few and many counts, or a class for expanded clones, and some rows have none.

CASSSTPGTPISYEQYF	TGTGCCAGCAGCTCGACCCCCGGGACGCCAATATCCTACGAGCAGTACTTC	NA	TRBV7-9	TRBJ2-7	NA
CASSFVMFGGETQYF	TGTGCCAGCAGCTTTGTGATGTTCGGGGGAGAGACCCAGTACTTC	NA	TRBV7-9	TRBJ2-5	NA
CASSPWADAPGNTIYF	TGTGCCAGCAGCCCATGGGCCGACGCTCCTGGAAACACCATATATTTT	NA	TRBV5-5	TRBJ1-3	NA
CATSRERNSGNTIYF	TGTGCCACCAGCAGAGAAAGAAACTCTGGAAACACCATATATTTT	NA	TRBV15	TRBJ1-3	NA
CASSSPGLAGGRYNEQFF	TGTGCCAGCAGCTCTCCGGGACTAGCGGGAGGGAGGTACAATGAGCAGTTCTTC	once	TRBV7-9	TRBJ2-1	TRBD2
CASSTLDFSYEQYF	TGTGCCAGCAGTACCCTGGACTTCTCCTACGAGCAGTACTTC	NA	TRBV2	TRBJ2-7	NA
CASSFLGDGELFF	TGTGCCAGCAGCTTCTTAGGCGACGGGGAGCTGTTTTTT	NA	TRBV6-5	TRBJ2-2	NA
CASSLNSGMNTGELFF	TGTGCCAGCAGCTTAAATAGCGGGATGAACACCGGGGAGCTGTTTTTT	once	TRBV13	TRBJ2-2	TRBD2
CASSTRLVAGPYNEQFF	TGTGCCAGTAGTACCCGCTTGGTAGCGGGGCCCTACAATGAGCAGTTCTTC	few	TRBV19	TRBJ2-1	TRBD2
CASSPNAGGFFTEAFF	TGCGCCAGCAGCCCCAATGCAGGGGGCTTTTTCACTGAAGCTTTCTTT	NA	TRBV5-1	TRBJ1-1	TRBD1
CASSTRDRGWEQYF	TGTGCCAGCAGCACCCGGGACAGGGGGTGGGAGCAGTACTTC	NA	TRBV7-9	TRBJ2-7	TRBD1
CASSRREEDYGYTF	TGTGCCAGCAGCCGCAGGGAGGAGGACTATGGCTACACCTTC	NA	TRBV6-5	TRBJ1-2	NA
CASSLGTSYEQYF	TGCGCCAGCAGCCTAGGGACGTCCTACGAGCAGTACTTC	NA	TRBV4-1	TRBJ2-7	NA
CASRSVNTEAFF	TGTGCCAGTAGATCTGTGAACACTGAAGCTTTCTTT	NA	TRBV19	TRBJ1-1	NA
CASSLMGQGDNEQFF	TGTGCCAGCAGTTTAATGGGACAGGGGGACAATGAGCAGTTCTTC	NA	TRBV27	TRBJ2-1	TRBD1
CASSSRDHNEQFF	TGTGCCAGCAGCTCGAGGGACCACAATGAGCAGTTCTTC	NA	TRBV7-7	TRBJ2-1	NA
CASSESRDRVSEAFF	TGTGCCAGCAGTGAGTCCCGGGACAGGGTCTCTGAAGCTTTCTTT	NA	TRBV25-1	TRBJ1-1	TRBD1
CASSLTGGYTF	TGTGCCAGCAGTTTGACTGGGGGCTACACCTTC	few	TRBV6-1	TRBJ1-2	NA
CASSLLSPTLPNQPQHF	TGTGCCAGCAGTTTACTATCGCCAACCCTCCCCAATCAGCCCCAGCATTTT	NA	TRBV27	TRBJ1-5	NA
CASSPRAGGPYEQYF	TGTGCCAGCTCACCGAGAGCGGGCGGGCCTTACGAGCAGTACTTC	NA	TRBV18	TRBJ2-7	NA
CASRLPGTGIYEQYF	TGTGCCAGCAGGCTACCCGGGACAGGCATTTACGAGCAGTACTTC	NA	TRBV6-6	TRBJ2-7	TRBD1
CASSHPRTVMNTEAFF	TGCGCCAGCAGCCATCCAAGGACCGTAATGAACACTGAAGCTTTCTTT	NA	TRBV4-1	TRBJ1-1	NA
CASSQLGREQYF	TGTGCCAGCAGCCAGTTAGGGCGCGAGCAGTACTTC	NA	TRBV4-2	TRBJ2-7	NA
CASRAGGTGELFF	TGTGCCAGTAGGGCAGGGGGAACCGGGGAGCTGTTTTTT	NA	TRBV19	TRBJ2-2	TRBD1
CASRGGMNTEAFF	TGTGCCAGCAGGGGAGGGATGAACACTGAAGCTTTCTTT	NA	TRBV6-1	TRBJ1-1	NA
CSVEEFLGQGVRSGANVLTF	TGCAGCGTTGAAGAATTTCTCGGACAGGGGGTTAGATCTGGGGCCAACGTCCTGACTTTC	NA	TRBV29-1	TRBJ2-6	TRBD1
CASSAGLNNVEAFF	TGTGCCAGCAGCGCGGGACTCAACAATGTGGAAGCTTTCTTT	NA	TRBV7-3	TRBJ1-1	NA
CASSEALGYTF	TGTGCCAGCAGTGAAGCGCTTGGCTACACCTTC	NA	TRBV2	TRBJ1-2	NA
CASSSGLAGGTYEQYF	TGTGCCAGCAGCTCGGGACTAGCGGGAGGGACCTACGAGCAGTACTTC	NA	TRBV7-9	TRBJ2-7	TRBD2
CASSRRLAGGTGELFF	TGTGCCAGCAGCCGTAGACTAGCGGGCGGTACCGGGGAGCTGTTTTTT	NA	TRBV28	TRBJ2-2	TRBD2
CASSLQTSYEQYF	TGTGCCAGCAGCCTACAAACTTCCTACGAGCAGTACTTC	NA	TRBV11-1	TRBJ2-7	NA
CASSQEGVGNTEAFF	TGTGCCAGCAGCCAAGAAGGGGTAGGGAACACTGAAGCTTTCTTT	NA	TRBV13	TRBJ1-1	NA
CASSYSRWTDYGEQYF	TGTGCCAGCAGTTACTCCCGTTGGACGGATTATGGCGAGCAGTACTTC	once	TRBV6-5	TRBJ2-7	NA
CASSLYSLQGNGYEQYF	TGTGCCAGCAGTTTATATTCCCTCCAGGGGAACGGCTACGAGCAGTACTTC	NA	TRBV27	TRBJ2-7	NA
CASSQGYIYGYTF	TGTGCCAGCAGCCAAGGGTATATCTATGGCTACACCTTC	few	TRBV13	TRBJ1-2	NA
CASSLGMTGEISGNTIYF	TGTGCCAGCAGCTTAGGGATGACAGGGGAGATCTCTGGAAACACCATATATTTT	NA	TRBV13	TRBJ1-3	TRBD1
CASSHRQGAMYEQYF	TGTGCCAGCAGCCATAGACAGGGGGCTATGTACGAGCAGTACTTC	NA	TRBV7-9	TRBJ2-7	TRBD1
CASSQDRDSYEQYF	TGTGCCAGCAGCCAAGACAGGGATTCCTACGAGCAGTACTTC	NA	TRBV27	TRBJ2-7	TRBD1
CASRVVGVGELFF	TGTGCCAGCAGGGTTGTTGGGGTCGGGGAGCTGTTTTTT	once	TRBV7-2	TRBJ2-2	NA
CASSPLAGGNNEQFF	TGTGCCAGCAGCCCTCTAGCGGGAGGGAACAATGAGCAGTTCTTC	NA	TRBV9	TRBJ2-1	TRBD2